This T cell receptor beta chain originates from a study of T-cell memory formation after mild COVID-19. Study at large: Clustering of TCRs was largely donor specific. Study-wide findings and caveats: Second-wave clones with a day 37 peak had unconfirmed SARS-CoV-2 specificity. Cross-reactive memory appears to have joined, as suggested by some responding clones showing up in pre-infection memory.

The 5'RACE method, run with constant-segment primers, produced TCR alpha and TCR beta cDNA libraries (carrying sample barcodes and UMIs). TCRdb passed the 5' RACE reads through MiXCR, listing each CDR3 protein once. Altogether around 300,000 distinct CDR3 sequences are present, roughly an eighth being singletons, with the ten largest covering 22%. Remarks on this clonotype: The antigen remains undetermined.

CDR1 is KGHSH, CDR2 LQKENI, per germline. CDR3 length: 14 residues. V was trimmed by 3 bases and J by 0 bases, leaving 8 bases between them. Sequenced input: PBMCs or a T cell subset sorted from them (not recorded which). The chain links TRBV18 to TRBJ2-5, with TRBD2 as a possible D gene (5 bases). The receptor was isolated from a young man who had mild COVID-19 (a few samples of this study predate the infection). Cell type and time point are not known. CDR3 in amino acids: CASSPYGDQETQYF. The CDR3 bases are TGTGCCAGCTCACCCTACGGGGACCAAGAGACCCAGTACTTC.